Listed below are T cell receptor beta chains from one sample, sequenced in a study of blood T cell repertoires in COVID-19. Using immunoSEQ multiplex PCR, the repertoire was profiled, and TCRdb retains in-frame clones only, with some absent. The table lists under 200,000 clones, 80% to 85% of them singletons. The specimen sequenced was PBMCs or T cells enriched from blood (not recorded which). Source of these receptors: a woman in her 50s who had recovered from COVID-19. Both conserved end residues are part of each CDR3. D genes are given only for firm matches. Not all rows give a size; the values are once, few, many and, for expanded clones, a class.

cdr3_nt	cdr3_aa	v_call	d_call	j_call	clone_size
TGTGCCAGTGGGATACAGGGGACCGGGGAGCTGTTTTTT	CASGIQGTGELFF	TRBV2	TRBD1	TRBJ2-2	.
TGTGCCAGCAGCTTATGGGGACAGGGAGGAGAAAAACTGTTTTTT	CASSLWGQGGEKLFF	TRBV7-9	TRBD1	TRBJ1-4	.
TGCGCCAGCAGCCTACTTGCGACGGGGGTGAATGAGCAGTTCTTC	CASSLLATGVNEQFF	TRBV5-1	.	TRBJ2-1	.
TGCGCCAGCACACCCACGAGCGGGAGGGCCTTTGGGGAGCTGTTTTTT	CASTPTSGRAFGELFF	TRBV5-1	TRBD2	TRBJ2-2	.
TGTGCCAGCAGGCGACAGGGGCCGTCCTACGAGCAGTACTTC	CASRRQGPSYEQYF	TRBV6-5	TRBD1	TRBJ2-7	.
TGTGCCAGCTCACAAACTCGGGACGAGCAGTACTTC	CASSQTRDEQYF	TRBV18	.	TRBJ2-7	.
TGCGCCAGCAGCTTGGGGGGCCCCCGGACTGGAAACACCATATATTTT	CASSLGGPRTGNTIYF	TRBV5-1	.	TRBJ1-3	.
TGTGCCACCAGCGAAGGCGGCATTTTCTCCTACGAGCAGTACTTC	CATSEGGIFSYEQYF	TRBV15	.	TRBJ2-7	.
TGTGCCAGCAGTTATCGAGGGAGACCTAACTATGGCTACACCTTC	CASSYRGRPNYGYTF	TRBV6-2/TRBV6-3	.	TRBJ1-2	once
TGTGCCAGCAGTTACAGAACGGTGAGCTCCTACGAGCAGTACTTC	CASSYRTVSSYEQYF	TRBV6-5	.	TRBJ2-7	.
TGTGCCAGCATACGACAGGGCGGTAAAGAGACCCAGTACTTC	CASIRQGGKETQYF	TRBV2	TRBD1	TRBJ2-5	.
TGTGCCAGCAGGGAGACAGGGTCATACAATGAGCAGTTCTTC	CASRETGSYNEQFF	TRBV2	TRBD1	TRBJ2-1	.
TGTGCCAGCAGATCTCCAGCGGGAGCGCCAGAGACCCAGTACTTC	CASRSPAGAPETQYF	TRBV7-2	TRBD2	TRBJ2-5	.
TGTGCCAGCAGCTTAGTAGGAGAAGAAAAACTGTTTTTT	CASSLVGEEKLFF	TRBV11-2	.	TRBJ1-4	.
TGTGCCAGCAGTGAAATCCGGGGGTACGAGCAGTACTTC	CASSEIRGYEQYF	TRBV2	.	TRBJ2-7	.
TGCGCCAGCAGCCAAACTTGGACGCAGGGTGAGGAAAAACTGTTTTTT	CASSQTWTQGEEKLFF	TRBV4-3	.	TRBJ1-4	.
TGTGCCAGCCATAACCCGAGCGGGGGGTACAATGAGCAGTTCTTC	CASHNPSGGYNEQFF	TRBV27	TRBD2	TRBJ2-1	.
TGTGCCAGCAGCCCTAGCGGGGGGTCCGGGGAGCTGTTTTTT	CASSPSGGSGELFF	TRBV3-1/TRBV3-2	TRBD2	TRBJ2-2	.
TGTGCCAGTAGTATCAGCGGTCTAGAGACCCAGTACTTC	CASSISGLETQYF	TRBV19	.	TRBJ2-5	.
TGTGCCAGCAGCTTATTCGGCCAGGTCACTGAAGCTTTCTTT	CASSLFGQVTEAFF	TRBV7-2	.	TRBJ1-1	.
TGTGCCAGCAGCCGAGATTCACCCCTCCACTTT	CASSRDSPLHF	TRBV3-1/TRBV3-2	.	TRBJ1-6	once
TGTGCCAGCTCACCACTGACGGGGGACACTGAAGCTTTCTTT	CASSPLTGDTEAFF	TRBV18	.	TRBJ1-1	.
TGCGCCAGCAGCTTCGACCCACAGGGCATGACGATCGAAGCTTTCTTT	CASSFDPQGMTIEAFF	TRBV5-1	.	TRBJ1-1	.
TGTGCCAGCAGCAAAGTCGGAACTAGCGGGCTGATGCCTATAGCCAAAAACATTCAGTACTTC	CASSKVGTSGLMPIAKNIQYF	TRBV21-1	.	TRBJ2-4	.
TGTGCCAGCAGCTTACAGGGGCGAGATCAGCCCCAGCATTTT	CASSLQGRDQPQHF	TRBV5-6	TRBD1	TRBJ1-5	.
TGTGCCAGCAGTGGGACGGGACTCCTCGTTCGGGAGCTGTTTTTT	CASSGTGLLVRELFF	TRBV25-1	.	TRBJ2-2	.
TGTGCCAGCAGCGTAGACGGGGCGGGGTCGGGCGAGCAGTACTTC	CASSVDGAGSGEQYF	TRBV9	.	TRBJ2-7	.
TGTGCCAGCAGCTTATTTGGGAGCACTGAAGCTTTCTTT	CASSLFGSTEAFF	TRBV7-9	.	TRBJ1-1	.
TGTGCCAGCAGCCGAGCGGGGGACAATGAGCAGTTCTTC	CASSRAGDNEQFF	TRBV6-5	TRBD2	TRBJ2-1	.
TGTGCCAGCAGCCTCGGGACATCCGCGAACACCGGGGAGCTGTTTTTT	CASSLGTSANTGELFF	TRBV11-2	.	TRBJ2-2	.
TGTGCCAGCTCACCAGGACAGAGGGATGAAGCTTTCTTT	CASSPGQRDEAFF	TRBV18	.	TRBJ1-1	few
TGTGCCAGCAGCCAAGGGACAGCCAACACTGAAGCTTTCTTT	CASSQGTANTEAFF	TRBV3-1/TRBV3-2	.	TRBJ1-1	.
TGTGCCACCAGCCGCGGTCGTGGGGAGCTGTTTTTT	CATSRGRGELFF	TRBV15	.	TRBJ2-2	.
TGTGCCAGCAGTGAAGCGGGTAGCTCCTACAATGAGCAGTTCTTC	CASSEAGSSYNEQFF	TRBV28	.	TRBJ2-1	few
TGTGCCAGCAGACCCGGGACTATTAACAATGAGCAGTTCTTC	CASRPGTINNEQFF	TRBV28	TRBD2	TRBJ2-1	.
TGTGCCAGCAGCTTCGAGGCGGGGGGGACTGAAGCTTTCTTT	CASSFEAGGTEAFF	TRBV7-8	.	TRBJ1-1	.
TGTGCCAGCACCCACGGGGCCGCGGGGAATCAGCCCCAGCATTTT	CASTHGAAGNQPQHF	TRBV6-5	.	TRBJ1-5	once
TGTGCCACCAGCAGAGATCAGGGACAAAATTCACCCCTCCACTTT	CATSRDQGQNSPLHF	TRBV15	.	TRBJ1-6	.
TGTGCCAGCAGCCAAGGAACAGGGACTGGGGCCAACGTCCTGACTTTC	CASSQGTGTGANVLTF	TRBV4-2	.	TRBJ2-6	.
TGTGCCAGCAGTGACGCTAGGACTAGCACAGATACGCAGTATTTT	CASSDARTSTDTQYF	TRBV2	.	TRBJ2-3	.
TGTGCCAGCAGCTTGCTGGGACTAGCGCTTATTGAGACCCAGTACTTC	CASSLLGLALIETQYF	TRBV6-2/TRBV6-3	TRBD2	TRBJ2-5	.
TGTGCCAGCAGCTTAGCCCCTAGCGGGGGGTACGAGCAGTACTTC	CASSLAPSGGYEQYF	TRBV13	TRBD2	TRBJ2-7	.
TGTGCCAGCTCACCTCTACAGGGGTTAACTGAAGCTTTCTTT	CASSPLQGLTEAFF	TRBV18	TRBD1	TRBJ1-1	once
TGTGCCAGCAGCTTATCTAGGCCCGAGGGAACGCAGTATTTT	CASSLSRPEGTQYF	TRBV7-2	.	TRBJ2-3	.
TGTGCCAGCAGCCGAGCGGGCCTTGGTACAGATACGCAGTATTTT	CASSRAGLGTDTQYF	TRBV7-9	.	TRBJ2-3	.
TGCGCCAGCAGGGGCGCGGGGTCAAAAGGCCAAGAGACCCAGTACTTC	CASRGAGSKGQETQYF	TRBV5-1	.	TRBJ2-5	.
TGTGCCAGCAGCTCCATTGGACTAGACAGTATCCGTGAGCAGTTCTTC	CASSSIGLDSIREQFF	TRBV5-6	TRBD2	TRBJ2-1	.
TGTGCCAGCACCCGGGGGGTGATGAACACTGAAGCTTTCTTT	CASTRGVMNTEAFF	TRBV6-5	.	TRBJ1-1	.
TGTGCCAGCAGCTTGGCAGCCGGACAGTCATATGAAAAACTGTTTTTT	CASSLAAGQSYEKLFF	TRBV7-9	.	TRBJ1-4	.
TGTGCCAGCAGCCTTCGGACTAGCGGGGGGTATCTCACAGATACGCAGTATTTT	CASSLRTSGGYLTDTQYF	TRBV7-2	TRBD2	TRBJ2-3	.
TGTGCCAGCAAACCGGGGCGGGGGTTCACAGATACGCAGTATTTT	CASKPGRGFTDTQYF	TRBV19	TRBD2	TRBJ2-3	.
TGTGCCAGCAGTTTTAAGTCCGGGGGGAACACTGAAGCTTTCTTT	CASSFKSGGNTEAFF	TRBV27	.	TRBJ1-1	.
TGTGCCATCAGTGATTTGCGAGATGGCTACACCTTC	CAISDLRDGYTF	TRBV10-3	.	TRBJ1-2	.
TGTGCCAGCAGCCAAGTATGGTCAGGGACCTACAATGAGCAGTTCTTC	CASSQVWSGTYNEQFF	TRBV3-1/TRBV3-2	.	TRBJ2-1	.
TGTGCCAGCAGCCAAGAATACACTAGCGGGAGGAATGAGCAGTTCTTC	CASSQEYTSGRNEQFF	TRBV4-2	TRBD2	TRBJ2-1	.
TGTGCCAGCAGTACAGGGGACGAGCAGTACTTC	CASSTGDEQYF	TRBV11-1	TRBD1	TRBJ2-7	.
TGCGCCAGCAGCGAAGGAGGGACGGGCCAAGAGACCCAGTACTTC	CASSEGGTGQETQYF	TRBV5-1	.	TRBJ2-5	once
TGTGCCAGCAGATCACTATGGGGCAGGCCACACACCGGGGAGCTGTTTTTT	CASRSLWGRPHTGELFF	TRBV6-4	.	TRBJ2-2	.
TGTGCCAGCAGTTTAGCTAGCGGGTCTTACGAGCAGTACTTC	CASSLASGSYEQYF	TRBV27	TRBD2	TRBJ2-7	.
TGTGCCATCAGGATGAGCGGGGGGGAGATATACGGCACAGATACGCAGTATTTT	CAIRMSGGEIYGTDTQYF	TRBV10-3	TRBD2	TRBJ2-3	.